The clone carrying this T cell receptor beta chain was counted a few times. Assay used: immunoSEQ multiplex PCR; TCRdb lists only in-frame clones, some missing. The sample consists of about 15,000 clones, approximately 80% of them appearing once. Germline CDR1 and CDR2: SGHAT and FQNNGV. This CDR3 has 12 amino acids. Trimming cost V 3 bases and J 0 bases, with 2 bases left between them. These data belong to a study of chemoradiotherapy in HPV16-positive cancers. About the study: A couple of HPV16-positive patients' cells yielded candidate HPV-specific clones and common motifs.

Samples were taken several times over chemoradiotherapy. The chain employs TRBV11-2 and TRBJ1-1, with unresolved D. Sampling was carried out from a patient who underwent chemoradiotherapy. The sequence was collected from a human donor with HPV-associated anogenital cancer. CDR3 sequence (DNA): TGTGCCAGCAGCTTTTTGAACACTGAAGCTTTCTTT. Its protein product is CASSFLNTEAFF.